The present T cell receptor (beta chain) was sequenced within a study of T cells in Graves' hyperthyroidism and ophthalmopathy (dated by TCRdb to about 2019). Regarding the study in general: Peripheral blood samples were taken at the time of initial diagnosis, prior to any treatment. A discovery cohort of about a hundred patients, 43 with Graves' ophthalmopathy and fewer than 65 with stable Graves' hyperthyroidism, was used to find distinguishing TCR V-J signatures. Whether ophthalmopathy could be predicted prospectively was tested in an independent validation cohort made up of approximately 19 hyperthyroidism patients plus 17 patients who later progressed to ophthalmopathy. For training and testing, the roughly 97 patients in the discovery cohort were randomly divided in a 7:3 ratio. Thyroid tissue and blood T-cell repertoires from six or seven Graves' hyperthyroidism patients were also compared in the study. After sampling, hyperthyroidism patients received methimazole starting at 30 mg daily, and ophthalmopathy patients received high-dose intravenous methylprednisolone. The paper reports TCR Vbeta CDR3 sequencing of approximately 140 peripheral blood samples: approximately 41 ophthalmopathy, over 70 hyperthyroidism and 17 progressor patients.

Broad study findings and their caveats: A 13 V-J signature model separated ophthalmopathy from stable hyperthyroidism, with around 90% sensitivity and 81% to 83% specificity in cross-validation and 80%/75% in testing. In validation, the model predicted progression to ophthalmopathy a median of approximately 6.6 months before onset, with roughly 68% sensitivity and roughly 73% specificity. No statistical method was used to set the sample size in advance, and investigators knew the group allocation. Most expanded thyroid clonotypes (frequency above 0.001) were also detected in blood, a finding suggesting that blood repertoires may reflect thyroid immune responses.

This clonotype turned up a few times. Its antigen is not yet known. Per-nucleotide qualities are absent, and no much larger clonotype sits a single base away. Amplification of TCR beta CDR3 regions was carried out from RNA transcripts. For the first round of RT-PCR on the TCR CDR3, the HTBI primer set was used together with the Qiagen OneStep RT-PCR kit. The libraries were constructed in a second round of multiplex PCR and then size-selected and purified. Libraries were sequenced paired-end with 100 bp reads on an Illumina HiSeq2000. Concerning the study's data processing: SOAPnuke was used to process the raw data, throwing out any read that contained adapters or uncalled bases, had a mean Phred below 15, or lacked an exact constant-primer or identifier match. COPE v1.2.5 was used to merge high-quality paired reads, and clonotypes were defined as unique nucleotide sequences. MiTCR v1.1 was used to align the clonotypes against IMGT TRBV, TRBD and TRBJ reference segments. The analysis included only V-J combinations with a frequency above 0.0001, which together covered 98% to 99.2% of the repertoires. The TCS score was defined as the ratio of F50 (clonal expansion) to E x V (chaos), calculated using BLOSUM62-based TCRdist between CDR3 peptides within each V-J. Welch's t-statistics and random forest reduced around 550 V-J features to roughly 13, which were used in a naive Bayes classifier (R e1071). The public reads were reanalyzed by TCRdb: fastp trimming at Q25, MiXCR alignment, in-frame beta chains only. Every distinct CDR3 protein forms one entry, paired with its most common genes and DNA. These V and J calls are TCRdb output, not the study's own analysis. The sample table holds 500,000 to 550,000 distinct CDR3 sequences, of which 20% to 25% were seen once. Of the sample, more than 20% is held by the ten largest clones.

Ends trimmed: V by 4 bases, J by 4 bases; bases unmatched to a gene: 8. For CDR1 and CDR2, the germline V gene lists SGDLS and YYNGEE. The CDR3 spans 15 residues, from the cysteine through the phenylalanine. CDR3 DNA only is kept here, 45 bases in frame from base 1. Graves' hyperthyroidism was defined as stable when no progression to ophthalmopathy occurred over 18 months of follow-up. Hyperthyroidism patients were newly diagnosed, had a disease duration of under 2 months, and were aged 18 to 65 years. Exclusion was applied to patients with uncontrolled infections, other autoimmune diseases, pregnancy or lactation. Clinical symptoms, serum thyroxine and TRAb, thyroid ultrasound, and orbital computed tomography formed the basis for the diagnoses. Ficoll-Paque density gradient centrifugation was used to isolate PBMCs from 8.5 to 10 ml of fresh peripheral blood. Trizol reagent was used to extract total RNA, and RNA quality was then checked on an Agilent 2100 Bioanalyzer.

Material: blood. This TCR derives from a man aged 18-30 years with Graves' hyperthyroidism. The receptor chain draws on TRBV9 and TRBJ1-2; 9 central nucleotides agree with TRBD1. The DNA sequence follows: TGTGCCAGCAGCTTCCGGGACAGGGTGGCCTATGGCTACACCTTC. The resulting protein is CASSFRDRVAYGYTF.